Given below is one T cell receptor (beta chain) in context. There is no known antigen for this receptor. No clone much larger than this one lies a single base away; base qualities are absent. The label giving this sample's treatment or condition can be read as: approximately 9-day PBMC culture with coronavirus spike peptide pools or control peptides (ViraFEST assay). The study used the ViraFEST assay, which expanded antigen-specific T cells with peptide pools and then identified expanded clonotypes by TCR sequencing. Positive SARS-CoV-2 PCR tests in the convalescent patients dated from March to December 2020, before Alpha, Beta and Delta variants emerged in the United States. Each well held millions of PBMCs cultured in IMDM containing around 5% human AB serum and approximately 9.8 IU/ml IL-2, with about 9.1 ug/ml peptide pools added. On days 3 and 7, half of the culture medium was replaced with fresh IL-2-containing medium. After less than twelve days of culture, CD4+ T cells were isolated by negative selection with the EasySep CD4+ T cell isolation kit. PBMCs were separated from whole blood using Ficoll-Paque Plus gradient centrifugation and then either used fresh or cryopreserved at -140C. In general, triplicate wells were set up for every culture condition.

The CDR3 measures 13 amino acids from cysteine to phenylalanine. This entry keeps only the CDR3 DNA: 39 bases, framed from base 1. Trimming removed 5 bases from V and 1 base from J, leaving 8 bases between the germline ends. CDR1 and CDR2, per the germline V gene, are SGHDN and FVKESK. The library was generated by PCR. DNA from cultured CD4+ T cells was subjected to TCR sequencing with the Oncomine TCR Beta short-read assay at the Johns Hopkins FTIC core. Genomic DNA was extracted from the cultured CD4+ T cells with the QIAamp micro DNA kit. The Oncomine TCR Beta libraries from cultured CD4+ T cells were pooled using unique dual indexes and then sequenced on an Illumina iSeq 100. As for the authors' bioinformatics: Non-productive sequences were filtered out, and CDR3s that did not start with C, did not end with F or W, or were shorter than 7 amino acids were discarded. Antigen-specific clonotypes were identified using the MANAFEST web application through comparison of peptide-stimulated wells with reference and other culture wells. An FDR below 0.05, an odds ratio above 5, and a productive frequency above 0.1% in at least two of three replicate wells were required for clones to be considered positive. Clonotypes that were significantly expanded in both SARS-CoV-2 spike wells and at least one common cold coronavirus spike condition were defined as cross-reactive. Using R version 3.6.1, CDR3 homology was evaluated through Levenshtein distances (stringdist) along with unrooted phylogenetic trees (ape). In-frame beta chains were kept once TCRdb had trimmed the public reads at Q25 with fastp and called clones with MiXCR. For every CDR3 protein sequence, its rows merge into one entry that carries the most common genes and DNA. In this record, the V and J calls reflect TCRdb's handling and not the investigators' own analysis. This sample gives fewer than 15,000 distinct CDR3 sequences in total; around 43% of them show up just once. Less than 10% of the sample belongs to the ten largest clones.

These data belong to a study of vaccination and CD4 T cells after COVID-19 (dated by TCRdb to the early 2020s). Regarding the study in general: SARS-CoV-2 positivity had been established in the convalescent patients by nasal swab PCR, and mild disease was recorded in roughly ten of these patients and severe disease in one. In the convalescent cohort there were six males and four females, among whom were two Hispanic individuals, seven Caucasians, two Asians and one multiracial person. Post-COVID blood samples from convalescent patients were collected a median of approximately 100 days after diagnosis, with a range of roughly 30 to 170 days. In ten to eleven COVID-19 convalescent patients and a handful of infection-naive healthy vaccine recipients, researchers compared the spike-specific CD4+ TCR repertoire from before mRNA vaccination with the repertoire from after. Two doses of either the Pfizer-BioNTech BNT162b2 vaccine (n=8) or the Moderna mRNA-1273 vaccine (n=2) were administered to participants. As controls, cultures received a CEFX viral epitope pool (the positive control), an HIV-1 Nef peptide pool (the negative control), or no peptide at all. Post-vaccine blood samples were taken a median of 72 days after the second vaccine dose, with a range of roughly 13 to 250 days. Culture stimuli were overlapping spike peptide pools from SARS-CoV-2 and from the common cold coronaviruses HCoV-NL63, HCoV-OC43 and HCoV-229E. The paper's findings and limits, for the study overall: The study included relatively few convalescent patients and did not analyze early timepoints after natural infection. In convalescent patients, a median approximately 86% of post-vaccine SARS-CoV-2-reactive clones were detected only after vaccination, suggesting vaccine-specific priming. Of the vaccine-specific clones in convalescent patients, 304 of 307, or nearly all, reacted only to SARS-CoV-2 spike and did not cross-react with common cold coronaviruses. Although the median number of SARS-CoV-2-reactive clonotypes went up from around 20 after infection to roughly 40 after vaccination, the increase was not significant.

The sample consisted of CD4+ T cells from blood, cultured in vitro. The chain is made from TRBV14 and TRBJ1-2; the D gene assignment is ambiguous. The clonotype comes from a human donor who had recovered from COVID-19. The sequenced DNA: TGTGCCAGCAGCAACGTGGATAACTATGGCTACACCTTC. Its protein is CASSNVDNYGYTF.